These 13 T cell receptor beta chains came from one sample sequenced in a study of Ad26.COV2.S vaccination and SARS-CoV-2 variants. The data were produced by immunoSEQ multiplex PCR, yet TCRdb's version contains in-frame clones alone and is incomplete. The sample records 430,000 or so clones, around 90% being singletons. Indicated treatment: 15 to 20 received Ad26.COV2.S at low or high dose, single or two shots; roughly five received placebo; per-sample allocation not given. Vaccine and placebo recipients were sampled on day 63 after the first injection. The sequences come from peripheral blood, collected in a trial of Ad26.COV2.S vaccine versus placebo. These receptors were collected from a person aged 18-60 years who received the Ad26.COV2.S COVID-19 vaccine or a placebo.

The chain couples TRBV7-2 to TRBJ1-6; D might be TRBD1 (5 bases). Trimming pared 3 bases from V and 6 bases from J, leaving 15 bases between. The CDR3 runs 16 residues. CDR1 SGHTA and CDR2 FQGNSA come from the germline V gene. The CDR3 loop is CASSFSPGLINSPLHF. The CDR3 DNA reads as TGTGCCAGCAGCTTCAGCCCAGGGCTCATTAATTCACCCCTCCACTTT.

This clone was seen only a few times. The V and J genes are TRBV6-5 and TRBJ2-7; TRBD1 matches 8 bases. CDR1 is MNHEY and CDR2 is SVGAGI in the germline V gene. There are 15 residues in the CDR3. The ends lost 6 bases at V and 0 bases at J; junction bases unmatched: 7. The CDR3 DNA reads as TGTGCCAGCAGGAAAAGGACAGGGAGCTCCTACGAGCAGTACTTC. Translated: CASRKRTGSSYEQYF.

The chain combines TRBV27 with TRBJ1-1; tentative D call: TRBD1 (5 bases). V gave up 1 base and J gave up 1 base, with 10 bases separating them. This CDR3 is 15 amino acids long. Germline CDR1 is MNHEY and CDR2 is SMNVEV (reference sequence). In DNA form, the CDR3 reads TGTGCCAGCAGTTTATATTTCGGGGGGAACACTGAAGCTTTCTTT. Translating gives CASSLYFGGNTEAFF.

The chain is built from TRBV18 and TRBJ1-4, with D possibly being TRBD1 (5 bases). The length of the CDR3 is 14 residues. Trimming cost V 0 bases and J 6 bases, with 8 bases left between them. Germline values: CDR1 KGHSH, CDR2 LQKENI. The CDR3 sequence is CASSPPGQYEKLFF. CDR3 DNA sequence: TGTGCCAGCTCACCACCTGGACAATATGAAAAACTGTTTTTT.

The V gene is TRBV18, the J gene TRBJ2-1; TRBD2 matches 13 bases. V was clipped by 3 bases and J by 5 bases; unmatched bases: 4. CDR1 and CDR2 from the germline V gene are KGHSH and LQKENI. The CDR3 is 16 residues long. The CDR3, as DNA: TGTGCCAGCTCACCCGGACTAGCGGGAGATAACAATGAGCAGTTCTTC. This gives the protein CASSPGLAGDNNEQFF.

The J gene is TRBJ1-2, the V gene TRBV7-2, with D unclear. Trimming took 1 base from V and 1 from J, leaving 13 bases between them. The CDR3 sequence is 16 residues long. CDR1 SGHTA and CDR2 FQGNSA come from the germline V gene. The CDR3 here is CASSLEGTASNYGYTF. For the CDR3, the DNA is TGTGCCAGCAGCTTAGAAGGTACAGCAAGTAACTATGGCTACACCTTC.

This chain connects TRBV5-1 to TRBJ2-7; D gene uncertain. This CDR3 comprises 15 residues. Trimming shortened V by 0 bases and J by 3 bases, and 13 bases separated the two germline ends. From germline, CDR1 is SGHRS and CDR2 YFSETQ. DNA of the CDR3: TGCGCCAGCAGCTTGGTGGGGTCCCCCCTCTACGAGCAGTACTTC. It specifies CASSLVGSPLYEQYF.

The CDR3 region has the DNA TGTGCCAGCAGCTCCCATAGGATTTACACAGATACGCAGTATTTT. It codes for CASSSHRIYTDTQYF. The chain carries TRBV11-2 and TRBJ2-3; D is unclear. The germline V gene has CDR1 SGHAT and CDR2 FQNNGV. The CDR3 totals 15 residues. The germline V and J ends were trimmed by 4 bases and 2 bases, with 13 bases remaining between them.

In DNA form, the CDR3 reads TGTGCCAGCAGTCCCTTAGCGGGAGGTCCCCGGGAGCAGTACTTC. This codes for CASSPLAGGPREQYF. This chain links TRBV6-2 or TRBV6-3 with TRBJ2-7, with TRBD2 identical over 10 bases. This CDR3 spans 15 amino acids. CDR1 and CDR2 (germline): MNHEY, SVGEGT. The J segment lost 7 bases and the V segment lost 5 bases, leaving 11 bases of the junction unmatched.

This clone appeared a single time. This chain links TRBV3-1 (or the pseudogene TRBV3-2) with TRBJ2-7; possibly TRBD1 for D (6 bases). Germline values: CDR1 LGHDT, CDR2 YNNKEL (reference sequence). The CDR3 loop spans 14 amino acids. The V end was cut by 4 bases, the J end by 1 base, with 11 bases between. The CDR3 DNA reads TGTGCCAGCAGCCCTGGCACAGGGTCCTACGAGCAGTACTTC. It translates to CASSPGTGSYEQYF.

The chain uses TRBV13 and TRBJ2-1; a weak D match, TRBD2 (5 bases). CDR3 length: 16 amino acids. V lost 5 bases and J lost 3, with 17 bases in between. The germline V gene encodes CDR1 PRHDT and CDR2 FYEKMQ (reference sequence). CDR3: CASSPLGRGLYNEQFF. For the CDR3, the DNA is TGTGCCAGCAGCCCCTTAGGTCGAGGGCTCTACAATGAGCAGTTCTTC.

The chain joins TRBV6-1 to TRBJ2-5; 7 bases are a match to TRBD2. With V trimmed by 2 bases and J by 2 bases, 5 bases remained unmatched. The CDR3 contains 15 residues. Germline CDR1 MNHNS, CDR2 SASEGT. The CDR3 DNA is TGTGCCAGCAGTGAAAAGTCTAGCGGACAAGAGACCCAGTACTTC. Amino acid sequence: CASSEKSSGQETQYF.

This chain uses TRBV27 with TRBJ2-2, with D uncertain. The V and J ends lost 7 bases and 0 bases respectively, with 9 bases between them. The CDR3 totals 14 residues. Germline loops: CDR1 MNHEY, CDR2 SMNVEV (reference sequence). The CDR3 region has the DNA TGTGCCAGCAAGGGCAGACCGAACACCGGGGAGCTGTTTTTT. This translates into CASKGRPNTGELFF.